The 17 T cell receptor beta chains listed next were all sequenced from one sample in a study of graft-versus-host responses after intestinal transplantation. Both intraepithelial and lamina propria lymphocytes were released by processing graft tissue. Profiled with immunoSEQ multiplex PCR; TCRdb holds only in-frame clones, not every one. The table lists some 20,000 clones, roughly 78% of them singletons. The sample consisted of ileum tissue, taken around 20 days after intestinal transplant. The source of these receptors is a human patient who received an intestinal transplant, so some T cells may come from the graft donor.

The V and J genes are TRBV15 and TRBJ1-3, with D unclear. CDR1 and CDR2 (germline): LNHNV, YYDKDF (reference sequence). Trimming took 0 bases from V and 0 from J, leaving 6 bases between them. The CDR3 is 15 residues long. The CDR3 DNA sequence: TGTGCCACCAGCAGAGATCAGAACTCTGGAAACACCATATATTTT. Protein product: CATSRDQNSGNTIYF.

The CDR3 sequence is CASSLQGASTDTQYF. The CDR3 DNA reads as TGTGCCAGCAGCCTACAGGGGGCGAGCACAGATACGCAGTATTTT. The chain combines TRBV11-3 with TRBJ2-3, with 9 bases matching TRBD1. CDR3 size: 15 residues. The germline CDR1 and CDR2 sequences are SGHNT and YENEEA. V was clipped by 5 bases and J by 0 bases; unmatched bases: 3.

This chain links TRBV4-3 with TRBJ1-5, with TRBD1 matching over 7 bases. The CDR3 has 14 amino acids. V dropped 0 bases and J dropped 6; count of bases not matched to a gene: 2. CDR1 is LGHNA, CDR2 YSLEER, per germline. CDR3 in amino acids: CASSQEPGGQPQHF. The CDR3 DNA reads as TGCGCCAGCAGCCAAGAGCCAGGGGGTCAGCCCCAGCATTTT.

The chain employs TRBV4-2 and TRBJ2-1, with D unresolved. CDR3 length equals 13 residues. CDR1 and CDR2 (germline): LGHNA, YNFKEQ. Trimming shortened V by 2 bases and J by 7 bases, and 9 bases separated the two germline ends. The CDR3 bases are TGTGCCAGCAGCCAACACACTACGAATGAGCAGTTCTTC. Its translation is CASSQHTTNEQFF.

The V call is TRBV13, the J call TRBJ1-2; 8 bases fit TRBD1. Per germline, CDR1 PRHDT and CDR2 FYEKMQ (reference sequence). There are 16 residues in the CDR3. The junction had 8 bases not matched to a gene; V was cut back by 1 base and J by 4 bases. The CDR3, as DNA: TGTGCCAGCAGCTTAGTTGGACAGGGCCGCCTCTATGGCTACACCTTC. This translates into CASSLVGQGRLYGYTF. The full variable domain, completed using reference TRBV13 and TRBJ1-2, is AAGVIQSPRHLIKEKRETATLKCYPIPRHDTVYWYQQGPGQDPQFLISFYEKMQSDKGSIPDRFSAQQFSDYHSELNMSSLELGDSALYFCASSLVGQGRLYGYTFGSGTRLTVV.

The chain is built from TRBV11-3 and TRBJ1-1; TRBD1 matches at 10 bases. The V gene's germline CDR1 is SGHNT and CDR2 YENEEA. V shed 8 bases, J shed 2 bases, and the junction held 2 bases outside the gene matches. The CDR3 contains 13 residues. CDR3 in DNA: TGTGCCAGCGGGGACAGGGGAAACACTGAAGCTTTCTTT. This encodes CASGDRGNTEAFF.

V usage is TRBV28 and J usage is TRBJ2-3, with TRBD2 matching 11 bases. Germline V CDR1 and CDR2: MDHEN, SYDVKM. The ends lost 6 bases at V and 3 bases at J; junction bases unmatched: 11. This CDR3 contains 17 residues. The CDR3 here is CASSRTTLAGGTDTQYF. The CDR3 DNA follows: TGTGCCAGCAGCAGAACGACTCTAGCGGGAGGTACAGATACGCAGTATTTT.

The table lists this clone with a few counts. The chain joins TRBV4-2 to TRBJ2-7, with a tentative D call TRBD2 (5 bases). V lost 0 bases to trimming and J lost 2 bases, with 20 bases between them. The CDR3 runs 18 residues. The germline V gene has CDR1 LGHNA and CDR2 YNFKEQ. This chain's CDR3 is CASSQEGSYRAGTYEQYF. DNA for the CDR3: TGTGCCAGCAGCCAAGAGGGGAGCTATCGGGCGGGTACCTACGAGCAGTACTTC.

The V gene is TRBV6-1, the J gene TRBJ1-6; 7 nucleotides align to TRBD1. V shed 7 bases, J shed 7 bases, and the junction held 7 bases outside the gene matches. This CDR3 comprises 14 residues. The V gene's germline CDR1 is MNHNS and CDR2 SASEGT. The DNA of the CDR3 is TGTGCCAGCACCCTGACAGGGTCCAATTCACCCCTCCACTTT. Translation: CASTLTGSNSPLHF.

The CDR3 coding sequence is TGCGCCAGCAGCCAAGATATTAGCGGGGGGGCCAGCTCCTACAATGAGCAGTTCTTC. It is translated as CASSQDISGGASSYNEQFF. This chain uses TRBV4-3 with TRBJ2-1; 11 bases are a match to TRBD2. The CDR3 is made up of 19 amino acids. With 0 bases clipped from V and 0 bases from J, the junction kept 7 bases outside the gene matches. Per germline, CDR1 LGHNA and CDR2 YSLEER.

This clone has only one observation. The chain uses TRBV27 and TRBJ2-5; 7 bases match TRBD1. This CDR3 region has 19 residues. CDR1 is MNHEY and CDR2 is SMNVEV in the germline V gene (reference sequence). The ends lost 4 bases at V and 4 bases at J; junction bases unmatched: 21. The CDR3 DNA reads as TGTGCCAGCAGTTCTCTAGTGAGATTCCAGGGGGTTCGTCGAGAGACCCAGTACTTC. Its translation: CASSSLVRFQGVRRETQYF.

In its sample, this clone was seen a few times. The chain is built from TRBV5-5 and TRBJ1-1; 8 nucleotides line up with TRBD1. V lost 0 bases to trimming and J lost 6 bases; unmatched junction nucleotides: 10. Germline V gives CDR1 SGHKS, CDR2 YYEKEE (reference sequence). CDR3 length equals 16 residues. The CDR3 loop is CASSLVLDRGWAEAFF. In DNA form, the CDR3 reads TGTGCCAGCAGCTTGGTTCTCGACAGGGGCTGGGCTGAAGCTTTCTTT.

This chain connects TRBV10-1 to TRBJ1-1; possible D gene TRBD1, 6 bases. CDR1 and CDR2 (germline): WNHNN, SYGVQD (reference sequence). CDR3 length equals 16 residues. V was clipped by 1 base and J by 12 bases, with 24 bases between them. This CDR3 reads CASSEWGPSSQVESFF. In nucleotides, the CDR3 is TGCGCCAGCAGTGAGTGGGGGCCGAGCTCCCAAGTAGAATCTTTCTTT.

The V gene is TRBV5-6, the J gene TRBJ2-5; 9 bases agree with TRBD1. The CDR3 runs 16 residues. Germline CDR1 reads SGHDT; CDR2 reads YYEEEE. The ends lost 1 base at V and 4 bases at J; junction bases unmatched: 8. CDR3 sequence reads: CASSLLLVDRGETQYF. CDR3 nucleotide sequence: TGTGCCAGCAGCTTGCTGCTCGTGGACAGGGGAGAGACCCAGTACTTC.

The rearrangement links TRBV5-3 to TRBJ1-5; D perhaps matches TRBD1 (5 bases). TRBV5-3 is recorded as an ORF, its role being uncertain. The length of the CDR3 is 17 residues. The V and J ends lost 0 bases and 2 bases respectively, with 15 bases between them. The CDR3 coding sequence is TGTGCCAGAAGCTTGGCCGTGTCGGGGGTTGGCAATCAGCCCCAGCATTTT. This encodes CARSLAVSGVGNQPQHF.

This clone has only a few counts. The chain couples TRBV6-5 to TRBJ1-1; D is perhaps TRBD1 (6 bases). Germline CDR1 MNHEY, CDR2 SVGAGI. The CDR3 contains 14 residues. Deletions cut 0 bases from V and 10 bases from J, with 15 bases between. In DNA form, the CDR3 reads TGTGCCAGCAGTTACTCGAATGGACAGAGTCCAGCTTTCTTT. Encoded protein: CASSYSNGQSPAFF.

The CDR3 loop is CASSRQLDTRDEQFF. For the CDR3, the DNA is TGTGCCAGCAGCCGTCAACTAGATACGCGCGATGAGCAGTTCTTC. This chain joins TRBV28 and TRBJ2-1; tentatively, D is TRBD2 (5 bases). This CDR3 has 15 residues. V lost 6 bases, J lost 8 bases, and 20 bases lay in between. CDR1 and CDR2 from the germline V gene are MDHEN and SYDVKM.